The T cell receptor (beta chain) under discussion was sequenced for a study of T cells in Graves' hyperthyroidism and ophthalmopathy. Study results and caveats: Expanded thyroid clonotypes (above 0.001) were mostly also found in blood.

RNA transcripts yielded amplified TCR beta CDR3 regions. Using the HTBI primer set, a first-round RT-PCR was run on the TCR CDR3. TCRdb re-derived calls from the multiplex PCR reads in MiXCR, one entry per CDR3 protein. The sample carries roughly 500,000 distinct CDR3 sequences, more than 11% recorded once. This clonotype occurred many times. Its target is unknown. The V end was cut by 4 bases, the J end by 7 bases, with 14 bases between. The CDR3 sequence is 13 residues long. CDR1 SGHRS and CDR2 YFSETQ come from the germline V gene. The hyperthyroidism was newly diagnosed and had lasted under 2 months; the patients were aged 18 to 65. The blood sample dates from first hyperthyroidism diagnosis, preceding any ophthalmopathy symptoms.

Sequencing was performed on blood. This sequence joins TRBV5-1 and TRBJ1-2; weak D call: TRBD1 (5 bases). The clonotype comes from a woman under 40 with Graves' hyperthyroidism that later progressed to Graves' ophthalmopathy. The CDR3 region has the DNA TGCGCCAGCAGCCCGGGACCGGGTGGTGGCTACACCTTC. Amino acid sequence: CASSPGPGGGYTF.